This is a list of T cell receptor beta chains from one sample in a study of cytomegalovirus exposure and HLA in healthy donors. Assay used: immunoSEQ multiplex PCR; TCRdb lists only in-frame clones, some missing. The table lists around 200,000 clones, approximately 79% of them singletons. The sample comprised PBMCs. These TCRs come from a girl aged 2-10 years in good health and CMV-seronegative. The CDR3 runs from the conserved cysteine through the conserved F or W. Each record gives: D gene, J gene, V gene, clone size, CDR3 DNA, CDR3 protein. The D gene is left open where the match is weak. Size tells how often a clone was seen (once, few, many) or the class of an expanded clone, and some rows leave it out.

TRBD2,TRBJ2-7,TRBV9,-,TGTGCCAGCAGCTTAGGACTAGCGGGAGGCGAGCAGTACTTC,CASSLGLAGGEQYF
-,TRBJ2-1,TRBV6-1,-,TGTGCCAGCAGTGCGCGGACAGAGTCCAATGAGCAGTTCTTC,CASSARTESNEQFF
-,TRBJ1-5,TRBV19,-,TGTGCCAGTACATCTTGGCAGGGCAATCAGCCCCAGCATTTT,CASTSWQGNQPQHF
-,TRBJ1-1,TRBV6-6,once,TGTGCCAGCAGTTACCAGGGAAGCACTGAAGCTTTCTTT,CASSYQGSTEAFF
TRBD1,TRBJ2-7,TRBV2,once,TGTGCCAGCAGCGCGACAGGGTTCGAGCAGTACTTC,CASSATGFEQYF
-,TRBJ2-7,TRBV25-1,-,TGTGCCAGCAGTGAAAGGGCGGGGACCCACTACGAGCAGTACTTC,CASSERAGTHYEQYF
-,TRBJ2-5,TRBV4-1,-,TGCGCCAGCAGCCCCGCGAGCCAATCGACTGTAGGAGAGACCCAGTACTTC,CASSPASQSTVGETQYF
TRBD1,TRBJ1-5,TRBV2,-,TGTGCCAGCAGTGCTACAGGGGGTGGAAATCAGCCCCAGCATTTT,CASSATGGGNQPQHF
-,TRBJ1-1,TRBV5-4,-,TGTGCCAGCAGCTTTGTAAGTCGACAGAACACTGAAGCTTTCTTT,CASSFVSRQNTEAFF
-,TRBJ1-4,TRBV6-6,-,TGTGCCAGCAGTTTTGAGGGGGGGACTGAAAAACTGTTTTTT,CASSFEGGTEKLFF
-,TRBJ2-7,TRBV18,-,TGTGCCAGCTCACCACGGGGCTGGGGCGAGCAGTACTTC,CASSPRGWGEQYF
-,TRBJ2-7,TRBV5-6,-,TGTGCCACCCGAGAGGTTGACGCCTACGAGCAGTACTTC,CATREVDAYEQYF
-,TRBJ2-5,TRBV15,-,TGTGCCACCAGCAGGGGGCAGGGGGAGACCCAGTACTTC,CATSRGQGETQYF
TRBD1,TRBJ2-6,TRBV5-4,-,TGTGCCACCGAAGGGACAGAGCCTCGAGGGGCCAACGTCCTGACTTTC,CATEGTEPRGANVLTF
TRBD1,TRBJ2-3,TRBV27,-,TGTGCCAGCAGTCGACAGGGCTGGACAGATACGCAGTATTTT,CASSRQGWTDTQYF
-,TRBJ1-1,TRBV5-6,-,TGTGCCAGCAGCTTGGTCTTGTTTGCGGACGCGGGGCCTGAAGCTTTCTTT,CASSLVLFADAGPEAFF
-,TRBJ2-3,TRBV5-1,-,TGCGCCAGCGCAGCTAGTCCGCAGTACGAGTCTACGCAGTATTTT,CASAASPQYESTQYF
-,TRBJ1-5,TRBV19,once,TGTGCCAGTAGTATGGAGGGCTCCAATCAGCCCCAGCATTTT,CASSMEGSNQPQHF
-,TRBJ2-2,TRBV5-4,few,TGTGCCAGCAGCCGAGCGCCGAACACCGGGGAGCTGTTTTTT,CASSRAPNTGELFF
TRBD2,TRBJ2-3,TRBV4-2,-,TGTGCCAGCAGCCAAGATCTCTGGAGCGGGGGGGCCCTAGATACGCAGTATTTT,CASSQDLWSGGALDTQYF
TRBD2,TRBJ2-1,TRBV19,-,TGTGCCAGTAGTGTAAGAACTAGCGTTAACTACAATGAGCAGTTCTTC,CASSVRTSVNYNEQFF
-,TRBJ2-5,TRBV6-5,-,TGTGCCAGCAGTTACACCGAAGGGACTGTAGAGACCCAGTACTTC,CASSYTEGTVETQYF
TRBD1,TRBJ1-2,TRBV6-5,-,TGTGCCAGCAGTTCTACACCGGGACAGGGTTGGCATGGCTACACCTTC,CASSSTPGQGWHGYTF
-,TRBJ1-1,TRBV7-9,-,TGTGCCAGCAGCTTACGGGAGGGGGACACTGAAGCTTTCTTT,CASSLREGDTEAFF
-,TRBJ1-2,TRBV10-3,-,TGTGCCATCAGTGAGGGGGCGAGGCAGGACTATGGCTACACCTTC,CAISEGARQDYGYTF
TRBD1,TRBJ1-5,TRBV7-8,-,TGTGCCAGCAGCCCCACAGGGGTAGAACAGCCCCAGCATTTT,CASSPTGVEQPQHF
-,TRBJ1-4,TRBV7-9,-,TGTGCCAGCAGCTACGGCTCGGGGGGCGCAGAAAAACTGTTTTTT,CASSYGSGGAEKLFF
-,TRBJ2-3,TRBV6-5,-,TGTGCCAGCAGTACCCGGACAGCGATAACAGATACGCAGTATTTT,CASSTRTAITDTQYF
TRBD1,TRBJ1-1,TRBV29-1,-,TGCAGCGTTGGGGCCGGACAGGAAACTTTCTTT,CSVGAGQETFF
-,TRBJ2-7,TRBV10-3,-,TGTGCCATCCATAGTTCCCTCTCCTACGAGCAGTACTTC,CAIHSSLSYEQYF
TRBD2,TRBJ2-7,TRBV30,-,TGTGCCTGGAGTGTACTCGCGGGAGTCGGAGAGCAGTACTTC,CAWSVLAGVGEQYF
-,TRBJ2-1,TRBV5-5,-,TGTGCCAGCCAGGAGGGGGCGAATGAGCAGTTCTTC,CASQEGANEQFF
-,TRBJ1-1,TRBV7-9,-,TGTGCCAGCAGCTTAGGGGCACAGGGAAGAGGAGACACTGAAGCTTTCTTT,CASSLGAQGRGDTEAFF
-,TRBJ2-7,TRBV6-6,once,TGTGCCAGCAGTTACCTTAGGGGCTACGAGCAGTACTTC,CASSYLRGYEQYF
-,TRBJ2-5,TRBV25-1,-,TGTGCCAGCAGTGTAAAAGAGACCCAGTACTTC,CASSVKETQYF
TRBD1,TRBJ2-2,TRBV6-1,-,TGTGCCAGCAGAATTTGGGACAGACAGACCGGGGAGCTGTTTTTT,CASRIWDRQTGELFF
TRBD1,TRBJ1-4,TRBV27,-,TGTGCCAGCAGTTCTGAGACAGGGCCAACTAATGAAAAACTGTTTTTT,CASSSETGPTNEKLFF
TRBD2,TRBJ2-3,TRBV5-1,-,TGCGCCAGCAGCTTGGCCCTGTTAGCGGGGGGCACAGATACGCAGTATTTT,CASSLALLAGGTDTQYF
-,TRBJ1-1,TRBV7-9,-,TGTGCCAGCAGCCCCTACAGGGATCTGGGCACTGAAGCTTTCTTT,CASSPYRDLGTEAFF
TRBD2,TRBJ2-4,TRBV19,-,TGTGCCAGTAGTATTTCAGCGGGAGGCCTCCAGCACAACATTCAGTACTTC,CASSISAGGLQHNIQYF
-,TRBJ2-6,TRBV6-4,-,TGTGCCAGCAGCCCGAGGCCCGGGGCCAACGTCCTGACTTTC,CASSPRPGANVLTF
TRBD1,TRBJ2-7,TRBV4-1,-,TGCGCCAGCAGCCAAGAAGCGCCGGGACAGGGAAGCTCCTACGAGCAGTACTTC,CASSQEAPGQGSSYEQYF
-,TRBJ2-7,TRBV27,-,TGTGCCAGCAGTGCCCGATACCAGGGTCCGAGCGAGCAGTACTTC,CASSARYQGPSEQYF
TRBD1,TRBJ1-5,TRBV19,once,TGTGCCAGCCAGGGGGCCTACAATCAGCCCCAGCATTTT,CASQGAYNQPQHF
TRBD1,TRBJ1-1,TRBV30,-,TGTGCCTCCCCAGGCGGGACAGGCACTTTCTTT,CASPGGTGTFF
-,TRBJ1-1,TRBV18,-,TGTGCCAGCTCATCAAGCGGTGGCGGCACTGAAGCTTTCTTT,CASSSSGGGTEAFF
TRBD1,TRBJ2-7,TRBV18,-,TGTGCCAGCTCACCACCGATAGGACAGGGGCCATTACTCGGGCAGTACTTC,CASSPPIGQGPLLGQYF
-,TRBJ1-4,TRBV5-6,-,TGTGCCAGCAGCTTGCCCGGGGGGGCAGATGAAAAACTGTTTTTT,CASSLPGGADEKLFF
TRBD2,TRBJ2-7,TRBV10-3,-,TGTGCCATCAGGGGGACTAGCTCGGGGTACGAGCAGTACTTC,CAIRGTSSGYEQYF
-,TRBJ1-3,TRBV7-9,-,TGTGCCAGCAGCTTAAGCGGACTAGGAAACACCATATATTTT,CASSLSGLGNTIYF
TRBD1,TRBJ1-3,TRBV4-1,few,TGCGCCAGCAGCCAAGAGGACAGGGTAAACACCATATATTTT,CASSQEDRVNTIYF
TRBD1,TRBJ2-7,TRBV10-2,once,TGCGCCAGCAGTCCACGACAGGGAACCCACGAGCAGTACTTC,CASSPRQGTHEQYF
-,TRBJ1-1,TRBV6-5,few,TGTGCCAGCCGGGATCCCGATTTTCCGAACACTGAAGCTTTCTTT,CASRDPDFPNTEAFF
-,TRBJ2-7,TRBV7-2,-,TGTGCCAGCAGCTTAAACCCAGCCTACGAGCAGTACTTC,CASSLNPAYEQYF
-,TRBJ2-7,TRBV29-1,once,TGCAGCGTTGTCGCAGGGAATAACGAGCAGTACTTC,CSVVAGNNEQYF